Presented here are 7 T cell receptor beta chains from one specimen sequenced in a study of blood T cell repertoires in COVID-19. The repertoire was sequenced with immunoSEQ multiplex PCR; TCRdb's copy has only in-frame clones and lacks some. The sample contains about 220,000 clones, around 84% of which appear only once. What was sequenced was peripheral blood. These receptors all come from an older woman who had recovered from COVID-19.

The table lists this clone with many counts. At one end the junction does not follow the germline gene, possibly because of a read error. This chain joins TRBV19 and TRBJ1-1; weak D call: TRBD1 (5 bases). The CDR3 is 12 amino acids. Germline loops: CDR1 LNHDA, CDR2 SQIVND (reference sequence). The CDR3 region is CASSISPQGKLF. The CDR3 DNA is TGTGCCAGTAGTATAAGCCCGCAGGGTAAACTCTTT.

This chain joins TRBV15 and TRBJ2-3, with 10 positions matching TRBD2. V gave up 5 bases and J gave up 1 base; unmatched junction bases: 6. Per the germline V gene, CDR1 is LNHNV and CDR2 is YYDKDF (reference sequence). The CDR3 loop spans 16 amino acids. DNA for the CDR3: TGTGCCACCAGCGCCGAGCTAGCGGGGGGCACAGATACGCAGTATTTT. Its protein is CATSAELAGGTDTQYF.

The rearrangement joins TRBV24-1 to TRBJ2-1; maybe TRBD1 (5 bases). CDR1 is KGHDR, CDR2 SFDVKD, per germline. The CDR3 spans 14 residues. V shed 3 bases and J shed 8 bases, with 13 bases lying between them. CDR3 residues: CATSDRSRVDEQFF. The CDR3 nucleotides read TGTGCCACCAGTGATCGGTCCAGGGTGGATGAGCAGTTCTTC.

The V and J genes are TRBV6-5 and TRBJ1-2; TRBD1 might be the D (6 bases). The CDR3 spans 14 residues. The V gene's germline CDR1 is MNHEY and CDR2 SVGAGI. V dropped 5 bases and J dropped 8 bases, with 18 bases sitting between them. DNA for the CDR3: TGTGCCAGCAGTCCCCGGGGGGGGCCCGGCGGCTACACCTTC. Its translation is CASSPRGGPGGYTF.

The count of this clone is one. This sequence joins TRBV24-1 and TRBJ2-1; TRBD2 matches at 8 bases. Per germline, CDR1 KGHDR and CDR2 SFDVKD. The CDR3 contains 20 residues. Losses at the gene ends were 4 bases for V and 4 bases for J; bases not matched to a gene: 20. CDR3 coding DNA: TGTGCCACCAGTGAATCCGGGACGGGGGGAGCGGGGGAGATTTACAATGAGCAGTTCTTC. Protein: CATSESGTGGAGEIYNEQFF.

The chain joins TRBV3-1 (or the pseudogene TRBV3-2) to TRBJ2-6; 8 nucleotides align to TRBD1. The trim removed 5 bases at V and 4 bases at J, leaving 13 bases unmatched. Germline CDR1 LGHDT, CDR2 YNNKEL (reference sequence). The CDR3 runs to 18 residues. For the CDR3, the DNA is TGTGCCAGCAGCTTACGTCCCGGGACAGGTCCAGGGGCCAACGTCCTGACTTTC. Amino acid sequence: CASSLRPGTGPGANVLTF.

The V call is TRBV19, the J call TRBJ2-7; weak D call: TRBD2 (6 bases). The ends were cut back, 6 bases at V and 3 bases at J, with 12 bases in the middle. There are 13 residues in the CDR3. The germline V gene has CDR1 LNHDA and CDR2 SQIVND (reference sequence). This CDR3 is CASRRGKNYEQYF. In nucleotides, the CDR3 is TGTGCCAGTAGACGGGGGAAGAACTACGAGCAGTACTTC. The complete variable domain, with remaining parts taken from reference TRBV19 and TRBJ2-7, reads DGGITQSPKYLFRKEGQNVTLSCEQNLNHDAMYWYRQDPGQGLRLIYYSQIVNDFQKGDIAEGYSVSREKKESFPLTVTSAQKNPTAFYLCASRRGKNYEQYFGPGTRLTVT.